This T cell receptor beta chain stems from a study of beta chain features in type 1 diabetes. Overall study findings and caveats: For Type 1 diabetes patients, all four CD4+ subsets carried TCRB CDR3s that were moderately but significantly shorter. Comparison showed that naive, central memory and Treg TCRB repertoires appeared more similar among patients than among healthy donors. VDJ junctions sequenced from type 1 diabetes patients showed fewer insertions and more deletions.

Cell sorting via CD45RO/CCR7/CD25/CD127/CD95/CD27 was performed to obtain CD4+ naive, central memory, regulatory and stem cell-like memory cells. Reverse transcription of all isolated RNA meant that expressed TCRB transcripts were sequenced. Generated by immunoSEQ multiplex PCR, the TCRdb table keeps only in-frame clones and is missing some. Here the sample spans over 300,000 clones, around 9% being singletons. This clone appeared a few times. What it recognizes is unknown. The same CDR3 arises from other DNA sequences in this sample as well. Trimming pared 0 bases from V and 9 bases from J, leaving 7 bases between. The CDR3 loop spans 12 amino acids. Germline CDR1 is SGDLS and CDR2 is YYNGEE.

This clonotype was sampled from a man under 40 with type 1 diabetes. This chain joins TRBV9 and TRBJ2-1; D unclear. The sequencing sample was made of central memory CD4+ T cells from blood. CDR3: CASSVVGGEQFF. The CDR3 DNA reads TGTGCCAGCAGCGTAGTGGGCGGTGAGCAGTTCTTC.